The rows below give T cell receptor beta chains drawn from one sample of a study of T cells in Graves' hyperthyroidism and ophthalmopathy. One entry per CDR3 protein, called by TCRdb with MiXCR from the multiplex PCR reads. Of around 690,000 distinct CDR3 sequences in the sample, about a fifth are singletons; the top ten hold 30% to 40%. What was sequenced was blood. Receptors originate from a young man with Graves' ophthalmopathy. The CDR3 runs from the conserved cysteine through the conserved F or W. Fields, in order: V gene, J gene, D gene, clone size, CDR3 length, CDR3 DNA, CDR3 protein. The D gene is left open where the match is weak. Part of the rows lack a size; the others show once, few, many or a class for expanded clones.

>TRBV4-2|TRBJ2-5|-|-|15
TGTGCCAGCAGCCAGGGGGACCACCTAAGAGAGGCCCAGTACTTC
CASSQGDHLREAQYF
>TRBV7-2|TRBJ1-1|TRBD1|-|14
TGTGCCAGCAGCTTAGAAACAGGGGGAACTGAAGCTTTCTTT
CASSLETGGTEAFF
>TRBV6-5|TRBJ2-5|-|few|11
TGTGCCAGCAGTTACCAGAGGAAGCAGTACTTC
CASSYQRKQYF
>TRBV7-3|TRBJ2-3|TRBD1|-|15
TGTGCCAGCAGCCCTCGGACAGGAGCCACAGATACGCAGTATTTT
CASSPRTGATDTQYF
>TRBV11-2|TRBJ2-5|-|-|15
TGTGCCAGCAGCTTAGTCAGGGGAACCCAAGAGACCCAGTACTTC
CASSLVRGTQETQYF
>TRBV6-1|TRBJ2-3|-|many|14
TGTGCCAGCAGTCCGGAGGGGGACACAGATACGCAGTATTTT
CASSPEGDTDTQYF
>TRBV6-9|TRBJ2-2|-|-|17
TGTGCCAGCAGTTACCATACTATGACTCGGAACAGCGGGGAGCTGTTTTTT
CASSYHTMTRNSGELFF
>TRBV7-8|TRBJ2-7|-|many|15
TGTGCCAGCAGCTCCGCGACACCTTCTCGTGGCGAGCAGTACTTC
CASSSATPSRGEQYF
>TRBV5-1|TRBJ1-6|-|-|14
TGCGCCAGCAGCCCTCTGGGGGTAAATTCACCCCTCCACTTT
CASSPLGVNSPLHF
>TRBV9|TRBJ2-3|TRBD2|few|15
TGTGCCAGCAGCGTAGCGACTAGCGGCACAGATACGCAGTATTTT
CASSVATSGTDTQYF
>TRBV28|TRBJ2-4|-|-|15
TGTGCCAGCAGTTTTGAAGGACTAGCCAAAAACATTCAGTACTTC
CASSFEGLAKNIQYF
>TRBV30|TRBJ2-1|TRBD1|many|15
TGTGCCTGGACCGTTGGGACAGGGGGCATCGATGAGCAGTTCTTC
CAWTVGTGGIDEQFF
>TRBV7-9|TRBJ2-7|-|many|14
TGTGCCAGCAGCTTAGGTGAGGGGTCCTACGAGCAGTACTTC
CASSLGEGSYEQYF
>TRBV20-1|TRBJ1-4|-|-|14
TGCAGTGCTAGGGAAGGGGGACTGAATGAAAAACTGTTTTTT
CSAREGGLNEKLFF
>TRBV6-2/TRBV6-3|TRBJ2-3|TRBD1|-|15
TGTGCCAGCAGTTGGGGGACAGGAAACACAGATACGCAGTATTTT
CASSWGTGNTDTQYF
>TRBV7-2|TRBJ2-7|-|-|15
TGTGCCAGCAGCTTAAAGGGAGGTAGGGCCTACGAGCAGTACTTC
CASSLKGGRAYEQYF
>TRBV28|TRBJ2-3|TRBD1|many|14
TGTGCCAGCAGCGGAACAGGGGGGTCAGATACGCAGTATTTT
CASSGTGGSDTQYF
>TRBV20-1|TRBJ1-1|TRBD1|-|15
TGCAGTGCTAGAGCCGGGACAGGGAAGCACACTGAAGCTTTCTTT
CSARAGTGKHTEAFF
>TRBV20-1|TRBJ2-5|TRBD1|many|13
TGCAGTGCACGGCGGACAGGGGTTGAGACCCAGTACTTC
CSARRTGVETQYF
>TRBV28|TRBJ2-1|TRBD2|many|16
TGTGCCAGCAGTCCGCTGGCGGGGGGACTGTACAATGAGCAGTTCTTC
CASSPLAGGLYNEQFF
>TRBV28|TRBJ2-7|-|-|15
TGTGCCAGCAGTTTGGCGGGGAGCCCCCTAGGCGGGCAGTACTTC
CASSLAGSPLGGQYF
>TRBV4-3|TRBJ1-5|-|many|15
TGCGCCAGCAGCCAAGATCAGTCGGGTAATCAGCCCCAGCATTTT
CASSQDQSGNQPQHF
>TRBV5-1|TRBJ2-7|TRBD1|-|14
TGCGCCAGCAGCATTACCGGGACAGGGTACGAGCAGTACTTC
CASSITGTGYEQYF
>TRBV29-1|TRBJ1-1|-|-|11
TGCAGTTGGGAGCCGGCCGCTGAAGCTTTCTTT
CSWEPAAEAFF
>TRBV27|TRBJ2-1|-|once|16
TGTGCCAGCAGGATGAGTGGGACTCCCCGGTTCCATGAGCAGTTCTTC
CASRMSGTPRFHEQFF
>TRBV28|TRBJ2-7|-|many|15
TGTGCCAGCAGGGCCGAACTTGAACTAAACTACGAGCAGTACTTC
CASRAELELNYEQYF
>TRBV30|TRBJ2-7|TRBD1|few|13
TGTGCCTGGAGTGGACAGGGCTCCTACGAGCAGTACTTC
CAWSGQGSYEQYF
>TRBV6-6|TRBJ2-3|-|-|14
TGTGCCAGCAGTTACGGGCCTACCGGGGATACGCAGTATTTT
CASSYGPTGDTQYF
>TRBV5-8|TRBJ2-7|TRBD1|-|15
TGTGCCAGCAGCCTCCGACAGGGGGCCCCCTACGAGCAGTACTTC
CASSLRQGAPYEQYF
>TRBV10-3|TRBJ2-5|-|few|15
TGTGCCATCAGTGAGGGCCGGGACACCGAAGAGACCCAGTACTTC
CAISEGRDTEETQYF
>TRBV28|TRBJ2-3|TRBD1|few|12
TGTGCCAGCAGTTTATTAGGACAGGGGCAGTATTTT
CASSLLGQGQYF